This T cell receptor beta chain is from a study of blood T cell repertoires in COVID-19. V lost 10 bases and J 0 bases, leaving 15 bases between the germline ends. There are 14 residues in the CDR3. The V gene's germline CDR1 is SNHLY and CDR2 FYNNEI. This clone was counted only a few times. Using immunoSEQ multiplex PCR, the repertoire was profiled, and TCRdb retains in-frame clones only, with some absent. The sample lists 100,000 to 150,000 clones; around 88% were seen once. The sequenced sample consisted of peripheral blood. This rearrangement joins TRBV2 to TRBJ1-2; TRBD1 is a possible D gene (5 bases). This clonotype was obtained from a woman aged 45-60 years with active or convalescent COVID-19. As DNA, the CDR3 is TGTGCCACCCTAGACAGCCTTTCTAACTATGGCTACACCTTC. Its protein product is CATLDSLSNYGYTF.